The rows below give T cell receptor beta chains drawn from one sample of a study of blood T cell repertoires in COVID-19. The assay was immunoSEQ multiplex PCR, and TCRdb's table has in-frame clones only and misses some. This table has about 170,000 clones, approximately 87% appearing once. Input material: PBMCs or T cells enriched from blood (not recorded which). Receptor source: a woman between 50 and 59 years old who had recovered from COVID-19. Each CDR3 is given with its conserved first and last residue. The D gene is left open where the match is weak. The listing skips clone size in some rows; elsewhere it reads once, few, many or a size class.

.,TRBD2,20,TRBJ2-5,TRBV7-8,TGTGCCAGCAGCTTGGGATTCTTATTGGGACTAGCGGGGAGACAAGAGACCCAGTACTTC,CASSLGFLLGLAGRQETQYF
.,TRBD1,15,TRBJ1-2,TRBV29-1,TGCAGCGTTCCTCTCGGCAGGGGGCAAGACTATGGCTACACCTTC,CSVPLGRGQDYGYTF
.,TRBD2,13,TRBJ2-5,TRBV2,TGTGCCAGCAGTCCGGGGGGGCAAGAGACCCAGTACTTC,CASSPGGQETQYF
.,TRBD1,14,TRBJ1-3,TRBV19,TGTGCCACCGCGGACAGGGTCGTCCGAAACACCATATATTTT,CATADRVVRNTIYF
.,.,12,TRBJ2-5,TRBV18,TGTGCCAGCTCACCGGGCATGGAGACCCAGTACTTC,CASSPGMETQYF
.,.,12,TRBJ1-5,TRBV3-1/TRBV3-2,TGTGCCAGCAGCCAAGACGGTCAGCCCCAGCATTTT,CASSQDGQPQHF
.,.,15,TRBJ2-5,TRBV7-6,TGTGCCAGCAGCTCTGGGGGGGGCTACCGGGAGACCCAGTACTTC,CASSSGGGYRETQYF
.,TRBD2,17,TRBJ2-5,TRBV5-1,TGCGCCAGCAGCCCTACCCCTGGGAGCGGGGGGCCCGAGACCCAGTACTTC,CASSPTPGSGGPETQYF
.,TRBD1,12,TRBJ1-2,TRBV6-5,TGTGCCAGCAGGGGGGGACAGAATGGCTACACCTTC,CASRGGQNGYTF
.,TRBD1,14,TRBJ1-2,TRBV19,TGTGCCACCCAAACGACAGGGGGGTTGTATGGCTACACCTTC,CATQTTGGLYGYTF
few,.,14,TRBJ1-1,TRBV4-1,TGCGCCAGCAGCCAAGAAGGAGGGAACACTGAAGCTTTCTTT,CASSQEGGNTEAFF
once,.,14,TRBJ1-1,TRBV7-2,TGTGCCAGCAGCTTATGGCAGGGCCCCGCTGAAGCTTTCTTT,CASSLWQGPAEAFF
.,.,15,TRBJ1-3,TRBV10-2,TGCGCCAGCAGCGGGGGACGGTTCTCTGGAAACACCATATATTTT,CASSGGRFSGNTIYF
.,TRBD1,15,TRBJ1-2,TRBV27,TGTGCCAGCAGTGAACGGACAGGGCTATACTATGGCTACACCTTC,CASSERTGLYYGYTF
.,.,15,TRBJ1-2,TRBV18,TGTGCCAGCTCACTGACGGGACCCTCCAGGGGTGGCTACACCTTC,CASSLTGPSRGGYTF
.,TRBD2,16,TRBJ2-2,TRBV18,TGTGCCAGCTCACAACGAGGACTAGTGAAGGACGGGGAGCTGTTTTTT,CASSQRGLVKDGELFF
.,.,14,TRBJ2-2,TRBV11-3,TGTGCCAGCAGCTCCCAGCGGAACACCGGGGAGCTGTTTTTT,CASSSQRNTGELFF
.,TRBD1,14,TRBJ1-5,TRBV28,TGTGCCAGCAGGCGGCGGCAGGGGGTACAGCCCCAGCATTTT,CASRRRQGVQPQHF
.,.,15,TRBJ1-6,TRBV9,TGTGCCAGCAGAGTTTCGGACAGCTATAATTCACCCCTCCACTTT,CASRVSDSYNSPLHF
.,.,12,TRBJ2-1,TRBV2,TGTGCCAGCAGGGGTGACGGGGAATGGCAGTTCTTC,CASRGDGEWQFF
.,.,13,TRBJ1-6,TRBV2,TGTGCCAGCAGTGAATTGGCCAATTCACCCCTCCACTTT,CASSELANSPLHF
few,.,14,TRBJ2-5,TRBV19,TGTGCCAGTAGTATAGTGAACGGCCAAGAGACCCAGTACTTC,CASSIVNGQETQYF
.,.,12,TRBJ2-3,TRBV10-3,TGTGCCACCAGAGGGGAACCAGATACGCAGTATTTT,CATRGEPDTQYF
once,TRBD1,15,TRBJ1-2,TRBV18,TGTGCCAGCTCACCGGGAACGGGACAGGGGGGAATTGACACCTTC,CASSPGTGQGGIDTF
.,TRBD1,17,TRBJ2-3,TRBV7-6,TGTGCCAGCAGCCCTTCTCCCGGACAGGATAGTAGGGATACGCAGTATTTT,CASSPSPGQDSRDTQYF
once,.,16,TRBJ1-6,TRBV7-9,TGTGCCAGCAGCGTGTCTGGGGGCGGCCATAATTCACCCCTCCACTTT,CASSVSGGGHNSPLHF
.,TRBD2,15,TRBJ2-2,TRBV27,TGTGCCAGCAGTTTGGGACTAGTTGGGTCCGGGGAGCTGTTTTTT,CASSLGLVGSGELFF
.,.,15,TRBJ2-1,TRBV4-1,TGCGCCAGCAGCCCCAACCAGGAAGGTCAGCATGAGCAGTTCTTC,CASSPNQEGQHEQFF
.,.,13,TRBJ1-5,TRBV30,TGTGCCTGGAGTTCGGCAGGGAGGGGGCCCCAGCATTTT,CAWSSAGRGPQHF
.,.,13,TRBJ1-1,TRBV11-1,TGTGCCAGCAGCTTAACAGGGTGGACTGAAGCTTTCTTT,CASSLTGWTEAFF
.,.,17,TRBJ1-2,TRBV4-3,TGCGCCAGCAGCCAAGGCCGCGAGGCACCAACCCGGCATGGCTACACCTTC,CASSQGREAPTRHGYTF
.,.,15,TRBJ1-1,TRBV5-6,TGTGCCAGCAGCTTCTTGGGGCGCGGGGACACTGAAGCTTTCTTT,CASSFLGRGDTEAFF